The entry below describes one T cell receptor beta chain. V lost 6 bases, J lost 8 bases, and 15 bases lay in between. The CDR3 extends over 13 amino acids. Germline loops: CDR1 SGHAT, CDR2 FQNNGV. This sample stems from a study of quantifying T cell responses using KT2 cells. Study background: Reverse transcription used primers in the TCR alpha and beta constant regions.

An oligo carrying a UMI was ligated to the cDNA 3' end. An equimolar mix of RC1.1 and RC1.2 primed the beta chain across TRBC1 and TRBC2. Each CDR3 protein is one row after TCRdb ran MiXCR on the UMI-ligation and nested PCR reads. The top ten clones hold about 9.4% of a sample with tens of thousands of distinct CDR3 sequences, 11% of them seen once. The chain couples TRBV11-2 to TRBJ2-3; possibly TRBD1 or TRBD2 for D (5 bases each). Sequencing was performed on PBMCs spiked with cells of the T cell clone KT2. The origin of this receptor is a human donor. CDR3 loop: CASSPQGAGTQYF. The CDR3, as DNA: TGTGCCAGCAGTCCTCAGGGAGCTGGTACGCAGTATTTT.